These 28 T cell receptor beta chains were all obtained from the same sample, sequenced in a study of blood T cell repertoires in COVID-19 (dated by TCRdb to about 2020). Receptors were amplified or captured by the immunoSEQ multiplex PCR assay. TCRdb's version of the immuneACCESS table is confined to in-frame rearrangements and falls short of the full clone set. An unresolved V gene accounts for under half of the shortfall where checked; the remainder is of unknown origin. Across this sample there are a few hundred thousand clones, with more than 85% seen only once. The top ten constitute 2.6% of the sample. Sequenced: peripheral blood. The receptors originated from a young adult with COVID-19, enrolled during active disease.

V and J are TRBV27 and TRBJ1-5, with TRBD1 matching over 7 bases. V shed 5 bases and J 6 bases; nucleotides not matched to a gene: 4. The length of the CDR3 is 13 residues. Germline V gene sequence: CDR1 MNHEY, CDR2 SMNVEV (reference sequence). CDR3 region: CASSQGDFQPQHF. CDR3 nucleotide sequence: TGTGCCAGCAGTCAGGGGGACTTTCAGCCCCAGCATTTT.

The rearrangement uses TRBV7-9 and TRBJ2-6, with 8 bases identical to TRBD1. From germline, CDR1 is SEHNR and CDR2 FQNEAQ (reference sequence). J was trimmed by 2 bases and V by 6 bases; bases with no gene match: 6. The CDR3 runs to 16 residues. The CDR3 is CASRSMTGAGANVLTF. The DNA of the CDR3 is TGTGCCAGCAGATCCATGACAGGGGCTGGGGCCAACGTCCTGACTTTC.

V and J are TRBV5-6 and TRBJ2-3; 8 bases are a match to TRBD2. Germline V gene lookup returns CDR1 SGHDT and CDR2 YYEEEE. The length of the CDR3 is 17 residues. Unmatched junction bases numbered 6, after V lost 0 bases and J lost 0 bases. The CDR3 spells CASSLGWREASTDTQYF. In DNA, the CDR3 is TGTGCCAGCAGCTTGGGATGGCGGGAGGCCAGCACAGATACGCAGTATTTT. Full variable domain (rest looked up from reference TRBV5-6 and TRBJ2-3): DAGVTQSPTHLIKTRGQQVTLRCSPKSGHDTVSWYQQALGQGPQFIFQYYEEEERQRGNFPDRFSGHQFPNYSSELNVNALLLGDSALYLCASSLGWREASTDTQYFGPGTRLTVL.

The genes are TRBV3-1 (or the pseudogene TRBV3-2) and TRBJ2-2, with 9 bases aligning to TRBD2. CDR3 length: 14 residues. The junction had 3 bases not matched to a gene; V was cut back by 5 bases and J by 5 bases. Germline-derived CDR1 and CDR2 are LGHDT and YNNKEL (reference sequence). The CDR3, as DNA: TGTGCCAGCAGCTTTAGCGGGGGAACCGGGGAGCTGTTTTTT. It codes for CASSFSGGTGELFF.

The J gene is TRBJ1-2, the V gene TRBV28, with D unclear. This CDR3 comprises 13 residues. V gave up 6 bases and J gave up 6 bases, with 14 bases separating them. In germline, CDR1 is MDHEN, CDR2 SYDVKM. The CDR3 DNA reads as TGTGCCAGCAGAGTTCAGACACCAGATGGCTACACCTTC. Residues: CASRVQTPDGYTF.

The chain recombines TRBV11-2 with TRBJ2-7, with 7 bases identical to TRBD1. Per germline, CDR1 SGHAT and CDR2 FQNNGV. V lost 3 bases to trimming and J lost 6 bases; unmatched junction nucleotides: 8. This CDR3 is built from 14 residues. CDR3 nucleotide sequence: TGTGCCAGCAGCTTGACAGGGTTGGTTGGCGAGCAGTACTTC. It encodes CASSLTGLVGEQYF.

This rearrangement joins TRBV7-9 to TRBJ2-2; TRBD1 matches 11 bases. Germline V gives CDR1 SEHNR, CDR2 FQNEAQ (reference sequence). This CDR3 is built from 16 residues. V lost 5 bases to trimming and J lost 3 bases; unmatched junction nucleotides: 5. The CDR3 is CASSIEDRGHTGELFF. The CDR3 DNA reads TGTGCCAGCAGCATCGAGGACAGGGGGCACACCGGGGAGCTGTTTTTT.

This sequence joins TRBV4-2 and TRBJ2-5, with 7 bases lining up with TRBD1. J gave up 5 bases and V 3 bases, and 3 bases lay outside the gene matches. The CDR3 has 13 amino acids. The germline V gene has CDR1 LGHNA and CDR2 YNFKEQ. In nucleotides, the CDR3 is TGTGCCAGCAGCCATCGCAGGGGGGAGACCCAGTACTTC. This sequence encodes CASSHRRGETQYF.

The V call is TRBV13, the J call TRBJ1-6; possible D gene TRBD1, 5 bases. V lost 5 bases, J lost 11 bases, and 10 bases lay in between. Germline values: CDR1 PRHDT, CDR2 FYEKMQ (reference sequence). CDR3 length: 12 residues. The CDR3 loop is CASSGGGAPLHF. Here the CDR3 DNA reads TGTGCCAGCAGCGGCGGGGGGGCACCCCTCCACTTT.

The chain employs TRBV4-2 and TRBJ2-7, with D perhaps TRBD2 (7 bases). The CDR3 is 15 residues long. Trimming took 1 base from V and 4 from J, leaving 14 bases between them. CDR1 is LGHNA, CDR2 YNFKEQ, per germline. The CDR3 loop reads CASSQAAGRGYEQYF. For the CDR3, the DNA is TGTGCCAGCAGCCAAGCGGCAGGGAGGGGGTACGAGCAGTACTTC.

The chain combines TRBV12-3 or TRBV12-4 with TRBJ2-1; D call uncertain. The CDR3 runs to 13 residues. V was cut by 0 bases and J by 6 bases, with 6 bases left in between. The CDR3 sequence is CASSLASSNEQFF. In nucleotides, the CDR3 is TGTGCCAGCAGTTTAGCTAGCTCCAATGAGCAGTTCTTC.

CDR3 sequence reads: CSVVIAGGFSYEQYF. In DNA, the CDR3 is TGCAGCGTCGTCATAGCGGGAGGGTTCTCCTACGAGCAGTACTTC. V and J are TRBV29-1 and TRBJ2-7, with TRBD2 identical over 11 bases. With 6 bases clipped from V and 0 bases from J, the junction kept 7 bases outside the gene matches. This CDR3 region has 15 residues. The germline gives CDR1 SQVTM, CDR2 ANQGSEA.

The chain combines TRBV2 with TRBJ2-3; 7 positions agree with TRBD2. J was trimmed by 0 bases and V by 4 bases; bases with no gene match: 4. The CDR3 is made up of 15 amino acids. CDR1 and CDR2 (germline): SNHLY, FYNNEI. Here the CDR3 DNA reads TGTGCCAGCAGTGTCTCGCGGGAGAGCACAGATACGCAGTATTTT. It encodes CASSVSRESTDTQYF.

V and J are TRBV7-2 and TRBJ2-7; a possible D gene is TRBD1 (5 bases). Germline V gene lookup returns CDR1 SGHTA and CDR2 FQGNSA. The CDR3 runs 14 residues. V was pared by 2 bases and J by 4 bases, with 12 bases between. CDR3 loop: CASSLIDRPYEQYF. The DNA of the CDR3 is TGTGCCAGCAGCTTAATAGACAGACCTTACGAGCAGTACTTC.

In regard to this clone: The same CDR3 is also encoded by other DNA sequences in this sample. The genes are TRBV27 and TRBJ1-6; D unclear. Germline loops: CDR1 MNHEY, CDR2 SMNVEV (reference sequence). The CDR3 is 15 residues long. V lost 0 bases, J lost 1 base, and 4 bases lay in between. The CDR3 is CASSLSRSYNSPLHF. The CDR3 DNA sequence: TGTGCCAGCAGTTTATCGAGATCCTATAATTCACCCCTCCACTTT.

The DNA for the CDR3 is TGCGCCAGCAGCCAGGGACAGGCCAATCAGCCCCAGCATTTT. Protein: CASSQGQANQPQHF. This sequence joins TRBV4-1 and TRBJ1-5, with 8 bases that match TRBD1. Germline V lookup: CDR1 MGHRA, CDR2 YSYEKL. The V gene end was trimmed by 3 bases and the J gene end by 3 bases; junction bases not matched to a gene: 1. CDR3 length: 14 residues.

This chain links TRBV11-2 with TRBJ2-3, with D perhaps matching TRBD2 (6 bases). Germline lookup yields CDR1 SGHAT and CDR2 FQNNGV. The CDR3 runs to 15 residues. Trimming took off 6 bases at V and 0 bases at J, with 13 bases between the two ends. The CDR3 DNA sequence: TGTGCCAGCAGTCATCACAGCGGGAGCACAGATACGCAGTATTTT. Protein: CASSHHSGSTDTQYF. Variable domain in full (rest from reference TRBV11-2 and TRBJ2-3): EAGVAQSPRYKIIEKRQSVAFWCNPISGHATLYWYQQILGQGPKLLIQFQNNGVVDDSQLPKDRFSAERLKGVDSTLKIQPAKLEDSAVYLCASSHHSGSTDTQYFGPGTRLTVL.

J is TRBJ1-3 and V is TRBV28; D is unresolved. CDR1 is MDHEN, CDR2 SYDVKM, per germline. CDR3 size: 15 residues. The germline V and J ends were trimmed by 4 bases and 0 bases, with 10 bases remaining between them. The CDR3, as DNA: TGTGCCAGCAGTTCGGAGGGAACCTCTGGAAACACCATATATTTT. This codes for CASSSEGTSGNTIYF.

The rearrangement joins TRBV10-3 to TRBJ2-3; a weak D match, TRBD2 (6 bases). Germline CDR1 is ENHRY and CDR2 is SYGVKD. Trimming removed 6 bases at V and 4 bases at J, with 14 bases between. The CDR3 is 14 residues long. DNA for the CDR3: TGTGCCATCAGAGACCTAGGGGAGGCAGATACGCAGTATTTT. This codes for CAIRDLGEADTQYF.

This chain uses TRBV5-1 with TRBJ1-1, with 11 bases aligning to TRBD1. CDR3 size: 15 residues. The germline V gene encodes CDR1 SGHRS and CDR2 YFSETQ. J gave up 7 bases and V 5 bases, and 10 bases lay outside the gene matches. CDR3: CASRTGGTGGDEAFF. CDR3 nucleotides: TGCGCCAGCAGGACAGGCGGGACAGGGGGGGATGAAGCTTTCTTT.

The V call is TRBV4-2, the J call TRBJ2-7, with D perhaps matching TRBD2 (6 bases). The V end lost 4 bases, the J end lost 0 bases, and 16 bases lay between the germline ends. CDR1 and CDR2 from the germline V gene are LGHNA and YNFKEQ. The CDR3 is 16 residues long. CDR3 in DNA: TGTGCCAGCAGCCGAGCCGCTAGCGCGGACTCCTACGAGCAGTACTTC. Amino acid sequence: CASSRAASADSYEQYF.

The genes are TRBV21-1 and TRBJ2-7; whether TRBD1, the table's D call, matches the DNA was not checked. TRBV21-1 has pseudogene status. The CDR3 extends over 18 amino acids. CDR3 DNA sequence: TGTGCCAGCAGCAAAAGCACAGAGTTTACGATATTTTCCTACGAGCAGTACTTC. Protein: CASSKSTEFTIFSYEQYF.

To note about this clone: Distinct nucleotide sequences in the sample also encode this CDR3. This chain connects TRBV19 to TRBJ1-2, with 7 bases fitting TRBD1. Germline V gives CDR1 LNHDA, CDR2 SQIVND (reference sequence). J gave up 4 bases and V 3 bases, and 5 bases lay outside the gene matches. CDR3 length: 14 amino acids. The CDR3 sequence: CASSIRDSLYGYTF. As DNA, the CDR3 is TGTGCCAGTAGTATCCGGGACAGCCTCTATGGCTACACCTTC. Variable domain in full (rest from reference TRBV19 and TRBJ1-2): DGGITQSPKYLFRKEGQNVTLSCEQNLNHDAMYWYRQDPGQGLRLIYYSQIVNDFQKGDIAEGYSVSREKKESFPLTVTSAQKNPTAFYLCASSIRDSLYGYTFGSGTRLTVV.

The chain combines TRBV6-4 with TRBJ2-1; 7 bases fit TRBD2. J lost 6 bases, V lost 3 bases, and 2 bases had no gene match. The CDR3 has 13 residues. The germline gives CDR1 MRHNA, CDR2 SNTAGT. In DNA form, the CDR3 reads TGTGCCAGCAGTGATGCGGGGGTCAATGAGCAGTTCTTC. Its translation is CASSDAGVNEQFF.

The chain uses TRBV30 and TRBJ1-6, with a tentative D call TRBD1 (5 bases). Trimming removed 5 bases from V and 7 bases from J, with 12 bases in between. The CDR3 runs to 13 residues. Germline values: CDR1 GTSNPN, CDR2 SVGIG (reference sequence). The CDR3 loop is CAWDTGSNSPLHF. CDR3 DNA: TGTGCCTGGGACACAGGATCAAATTCACCCCTCCACTTT.

The V and J genes are TRBV19 and TRBJ2-7, with D possibly being TRBD1 (6 bases). CDR1 is LNHDA and CDR2 is SQIVND in the germline V gene (reference sequence). Deletions cut 6 bases from V and 2 bases from J, with 14 bases between. There are 14 residues in the CDR3. CDR3 sequence: CASSYSWDTYEQYF. CDR3 nucleotides: TGTGCCAGTAGCTACTCCTGGGACACCTACGAGCAGTACTTC.

The chain joins TRBV7-9 to TRBJ1-2; 8 nucleotides line up with TRBD1. The CDR3 loop spans 16 amino acids. The germline gives CDR1 SEHNR, CDR2 FQNEAQ (reference sequence). After removal of 5 bases from V and 8 bases from J, the junction contained 16 bases not matched to a gene. The DNA of the CDR3 is TGTGCCAGCAGCCCACCGCTGGGACAGGCGCTACCGGGCTACACCTTC. Translation gives CASSPPLGQALPGYTF.

The J gene is TRBJ2-1, the V gene TRBV2; 14 nucleotides match TRBD2. Per germline, CDR1 SNHLY and CDR2 FYNNEI. The CDR3 consists of 15 residues. The ends lost 10 bases at V and 7 bases at J; junction bases unmatched: 9. In DNA, the CDR3 is TGTGCCATCCACTTGACTAGCGGGAGGGCTAATGAGCAGTTCTTC. This encodes CAIHLTSGRANEQFF.